Listed here are 21 T cell receptor beta chains from one sample, sequenced in a study of T cells after yellow fever vaccination. Each CDR3 protein gets one entry after TCRdb re-called the 5' RACE reads with MiXCR. The sample shows 400,000 to 650,000 distinct CDR3 sequences, 20% to 25% of them seen only once. The sequenced sample was PBMCs, obtained more than 20 days after the first yellow fever vaccination. The receptors shown here come from a young man who received the YFV17D yellow fever vaccine.

The V and J genes are TRBV5-1 and TRBJ2-5; 9 nucleotides match TRBD2. The J segment lost 3 bases and the V segment lost 0 bases, leaving 0 bases of the junction unmatched. This CDR3 region has 14 residues. Germline V CDR1 and CDR2: SGHRS, YFSETQ. In DNA, the CDR3 is TGCGCCAGCAGCTTGGCTAGCGGGGAAGAGACCCAGTACTTC. Translation: CASSLASGEETQYF.

The sample holds many counts of this clonotype. The V gene is TRBV10-3, the J gene TRBJ2-7, with D perhaps matching TRBD2 (6 bases). CDR3 length equals 12 residues. Trimming removed 7 bases from V and 5 bases from J, with 12 bases in between. Germline CDR1 is ENHRY and CDR2 is SYGVKD. The CDR3: CAITWDSNEQYF. For the CDR3, the DNA is TGTGCCATCACTTGGGACTCTAACGAGCAGTACTTC.

There are many counts of this clonotype. The chain employs TRBV9 and TRBJ2-5; 8 positions agree with TRBD2. Germline values: CDR1 SGDLS, CDR2 YYNGEE. Trimming took 4 bases from V and 5 from J; bases not matched to a gene: 16. The CDR3 runs to 17 residues. CDR3 coding DNA: TGTGCCAGCAGCCCCCGCTCCTCCAGCGGGGGCGCCGAGACCCAGTACTTC. Encoded protein: CASSPRSSSGGAETQYF. Combining the CDR3 with reference TRBV9 and TRBJ2-5 gives the whole variable domain DSGVTQTPKHLITATGQRVTLRCSPRSGDLSVYWYQQSLDQGLQFLIQYYNGEERAKGNILERFSAQQFPDLHSELNLSSLELGDSALYFCASSPRSSSGGAETQYFGPGTRLLVL.

Many counts were recorded for this clonotype. V gene TRBV12-3 or TRBV12-4 combines with J gene TRBJ2-3; D remains ambiguous. This CDR3 region has 14 residues. Trimming stripped 6 bases from V and 0 bases from J, with 10 bases between. CDR3 amino acids: CASSLSRSTDTQYF. The CDR3 coding sequence is TGTGCCAGCAGCTTAAGTAGGAGCACAGATACGCAGTATTTT.

CDR3 region: CASSNRPSYNEQFF. CDR3 nucleotide sequence: TGTGCCAGCAGCAACCGGCCTTCCTACAATGAGCAGTTCTTC. The V and J genes are TRBV6-2 or TRBV6-3 and TRBJ2-1; D is ambiguous. The germline V gene has CDR1 MNHEY and CDR2 SVGEGT. The CDR3 spans 14 residues. V lost 6 bases and J lost 1, with 10 bases in between.

The sample holds a few counts of this clonotype. The chain is built from TRBV5-4 and TRBJ2-1, with 8 positions matching TRBD2. Germline loops: CDR1 SGHNT, CDR2 YYREEE (reference sequence). The CDR3 runs 17 residues. V trimming: 0 bases; J trimming: 5 bases; junction bases outside the gene matches: 10. The CDR3 protein is CASSLEAGVERDNEQFF. The CDR3 DNA is TGTGCCAGCAGCTTGGAAGCGGGGGTCGAACGAGACAATGAGCAGTTCTTC.

This clonotype has only a few counts. This chain joins TRBV12-3 or TRBV12-4 and TRBJ2-1; no definite D call. The CDR3 sequence is 14 residues long. V was cut by 9 bases and J by 0 bases, with 12 bases left in between. In nucleotides, the CDR3 is TGTGCCAGTAGCCCTATGAGCTCCTACAATGAGCAGTTCTTC. This sequence encodes CASSPMSSYNEQFF.

The V and J genes are TRBV7-9 and TRBJ2-4, with a possible D match to TRBD2 (5 bases). This CDR3 region has 16 residues. Germline V gives CDR1 SEHNR, CDR2 FQNEAQ (reference sequence). V lost 10 bases to trimming and J lost 2 bases, with 21 bases between them. The CDR3 nucleotides are TGTGCCACGGCTAGTGCCGGGGTATCTTCCAAAAACATTCAGTACTTC. Residues: CATASAGVSSKNIQYF.

This clonotype was seen more than once but under ten times. The chain joins TRBV7-9 to TRBJ1-6; no firm D call. The germline gives CDR1 SEHNR, CDR2 FQNEAQ (reference sequence). This CDR3 has 14 amino acids. The V gene lost 1 base and the J gene lost 5 bases, with 6 bases spanning the gap. CDR3 DNA sequence: TGTGCCAGCAGCTTAGGATCGGATAATTCACCCCTCCACTTT. Residues: CASSLGSDNSPLHF.

This chain connects TRBV12-3 or TRBV12-4 to TRBJ2-7; 8 nucleotides match TRBD1. The CDR3 spans 15 residues. The ends lost 6 bases at V and 4 bases at J; junction bases unmatched: 11. This CDR3 is CASSNPGTGEYEQYF. The CDR3 DNA is TGTGCCAGCAGCAACCCCGGGACAGGAGAATACGAGCAGTACTTC.

V and J are TRBV6-1 and TRBJ2-7, with D perhaps TRBD1 (6 bases). Germline loops: CDR1 MNHNS, CDR2 SASEGT. The V end was cut by 6 bases, the J end by 2 bases, with 14 bases between. This CDR3 has 14 amino acids. CDR3 residues: CASRPQGIPYEQYV. DNA of the CDR3: TGTGCCAGCAGACCACAGGGAATCCCCTACGAGCAGTACGTC.

This rearrangement joins TRBV6-1 to TRBJ1-2; D not certain. This CDR3 is 12 amino acids long. Germline V gives CDR1 MNHNS, CDR2 SASEGT. Trimming cost V 7 bases and J 4 bases, with 10 bases left between them. Here the CDR3 reads CASNQTPYGYTF. The CDR3 nucleotides read TGTGCCAGCAACCAGACACCCTATGGCTACACCTTC.

The rearrangement joins TRBV6-1 to TRBJ1-1; TRBD1 is a possible D gene (6 bases). The CDR3 covers 14 residues. The V and J ends lost 7 bases and 0 bases respectively, with 12 bases between them. Germline V CDR1 and CDR2: MNHNS, SASEGT. The CDR3 bases are TGTGCCAGCACCCAGGACAGCTTGAACACTGAAGCTTTCTTT. Translated, it gives CASTQDSLNTEAFF.

The sample holds a few counts of this clonotype. V gene TRBV20-1 combines with J gene TRBJ1-1, with a tentative D call TRBD1 (5 bases). CDR3 size: 14 residues. Trimming cost V 5 bases and J 0 bases, with 13 bases left between them. CDR1 and CDR2 (germline): DFQATT, SNEGSKA (reference sequence). CDR3 sequence reads: CSAPKMTVNTEAFF. The CDR3 nucleotides are TGCAGTGCTCCGAAGATGACAGTGAACACTGAAGCTTTCTTT.

This clonotype was observed a handful of times. V is TRBV7-3 and J is TRBJ2-3; D perhaps matches TRBD2 (6 bases). Germline assignment: CDR1 SGHTA and CDR2 FQGTGA. V shed 5 bases and J shed 1 base, with 10 bases lying between them. There are 14 residues in the CDR3. CDR3 sequence reads: CASSPSSGTDTQYF. In DNA, the CDR3 is TGTGCCAGCAGCCCCTCTAGCGGCACAGATACGCAGTATTTT.

This clonotype came up a few times. The V call is TRBV10-3, the J call TRBJ2-1; no reliable D call. CDR3 length: 12 residues. Germline loops: CDR1 ENHRY, CDR2 SYGVKD. Trimming shortened V by 3 bases and J by 5 bases, and 5 bases separated the two germline ends. The CDR3 spells CAISDIHNEQFF. CDR3 DNA: TGTGCCATCAGTGACATACACAATGAGCAGTTCTTC.

The chain links TRBV3-1 to TRBJ2-2, with D possibly matching TRBD2 (6 bases). Trimming left V 4 bases short and J 10 bases short, with 16 bases between. Looked up from germline, CDR1 is LGHDT and CDR2 is YNNKEL (reference sequence). CDR3 length equals 14 residues. CDR3 region: CASSRLGGAMELFF. CDR3 coding DNA: TGTGCCAGCAGCCGATTAGGAGGGGCGATGGAGCTGTTTTTT.

This clonotype was found many times. This sequence joins TRBV19 and TRBJ2-7, with D tentatively TRBD1 or TRBD2 (5 bases each). The CDR3 has 12 residues. CDR1 is LNHDA, CDR2 SQIVND, per germline (reference sequence). With 3 bases removed from V and 4 bases from J, the gap between germline ends came to 7 bases. The CDR3 region is CASSMGEYEQYF. CDR3 coding DNA: TGTGCCAGTAGTATGGGGGAGTACGAGCAGTACTTC.

A few counts support this clonotype. This chain links TRBV3-1 with TRBJ2-5; no firm D call. The germline gives CDR1 LGHDT, CDR2 YNNKEL (reference sequence). The V and J ends lost 3 bases and 3 bases respectively, with 8 bases between them. The CDR3 is 13 residues long. The CDR3: CASSHVGEETQYF. Here the CDR3 DNA reads TGTGCCAGCAGCCATGTGGGTGAAGAGACCCAGTACTTC.

This clonotype showed up just a few times. V and J are TRBV7-6 and TRBJ2-5; D call uncertain. In germline, CDR1 is SGHVS, CDR2 FNYEAQ. The V end lost 1 base, the J end lost 5 bases, and 17 bases lay between the germline ends. This CDR3 has 16 amino acids. The DNA for the CDR3 is TGTGCCAGCAGCTTAGAGGCTTTAAGTCTCGGGGAGACCCAGTACTTC. This gives the protein CASSLEALSLGETQYF.

This sequence joins TRBV2 and TRBJ1-1; possibly TRBD1 for D (5 bases). The CDR3 contains 13 residues. The germline V gene encodes CDR1 SNHLY and CDR2 FYNNEI. The V and J ends lost 7 bases and 3 bases respectively, with 12 bases between them. Here the CDR3 DNA reads TGTGCCAGCAAGGTCCGCAGGGACACTGAAGCTTTCTTT. Residues: CASKVRRDTEAFF.